What follows is one TCR beta chain and its context. The germline CDR1 and CDR2 sequences are SEHNR and FQNEAQ (reference sequence). The CDR3 contains 15 residues. With 5 bases clipped from V and 4 bases from J, the junction kept 8 bases outside the gene matches. This sample was included in a study of blood T cell repertoires in COVID-19. Some clones are missing from TCRdb's copy, which holds only in-frame ones; the method was immunoSEQ multiplex PCR. This table has around 250,000 clones, approximately 86% appearing once. The TCR originated in a young woman with acute or convalescent COVID-19. The chain recombines TRBV7-9 with TRBJ2-1; 7 positions agree with TRBD2. Material: peripheral blood. The CDR3 nucleotides read TGTGCCAGCAGCCCTCCCGGGACTACGTACAATGAGCAGTTCTTC. Amino acids: CASSPPGTTYNEQFF.